This T cell receptor beta chain is from a study of T cell responses to AZD1222 COVID-19 vaccine. The CDR3 spans 12 residues. Germline lookup yields CDR1 GTSNPN and CDR2 SVGIG (reference sequence). V was clipped by 5 bases and J by 5 bases; unmatched bases: 6. To note about this clone: Its antigen is not identified.

Sequencing used immunoSEQ multiplex PCR; TCRdb keeps in-frame clones, though not all of them. The data show 70,000 to 95,000 clones, 75% to 95% seen once. Study observations and caveats: When two AZD1222 doses had been given, Spike-specific TCR breadth and depth rose. CD4 TCRs associated with vaccination spanned spike, dominating at 160-218 and 743-854.

This chain joins TRBV30 and TRBJ2-7; the match to TRBD1 covers 7 bases. This receptor was taken from an adult who received the AZD1222 COVID-19 vaccine. The material was peripheral blood, obtained 28 days after the second AZD1222 dose. The CDR3 is CAWGLQGNEQYF. The CDR3 DNA follows: TGTGCCTGGGGGCTACAGGGGAACGAGCAGTACTTC.